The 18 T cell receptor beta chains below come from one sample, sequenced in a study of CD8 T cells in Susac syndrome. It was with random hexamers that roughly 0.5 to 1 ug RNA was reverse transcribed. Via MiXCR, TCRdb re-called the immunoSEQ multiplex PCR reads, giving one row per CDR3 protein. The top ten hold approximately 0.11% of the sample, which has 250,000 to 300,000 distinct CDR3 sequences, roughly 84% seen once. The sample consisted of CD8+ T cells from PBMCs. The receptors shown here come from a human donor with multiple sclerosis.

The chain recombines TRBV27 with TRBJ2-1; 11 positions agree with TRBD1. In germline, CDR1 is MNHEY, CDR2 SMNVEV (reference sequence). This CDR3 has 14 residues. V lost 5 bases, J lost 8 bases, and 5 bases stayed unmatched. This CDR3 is CASSPGQGGHEQFF. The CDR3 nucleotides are TGTGCCAGCAGTCCGGGACAGGGGGGTCATGAGCAGTTCTTC.

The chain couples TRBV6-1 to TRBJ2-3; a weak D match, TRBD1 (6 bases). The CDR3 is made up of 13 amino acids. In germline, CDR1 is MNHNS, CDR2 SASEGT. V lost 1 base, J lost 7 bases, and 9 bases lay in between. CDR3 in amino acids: CASSEGGTYTQYF. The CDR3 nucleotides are TGTGCCAGCAGTGAAGGGGGGACATATACGCAGTATTTT.

CDR3 sequence (DNA): TGTGCCTGGAGTGTACTAGATCGGGAAAAACTGTTTTTT. It translates to CAWSVLDREKLFF. This rearrangement joins TRBV30 to TRBJ1-4; D uncertain. From germline, CDR1 is GTSNPN and CDR2 SVGIG (reference sequence). The V end lost 0 bases, the J end lost 8 bases, and 10 bases lay between the germline ends. CDR3 length: 13 residues.

The CDR3 DNA reads as TGTGCTAGTGGTCGCTATACCGATGAGCAGTTCTTC. As protein: CASGRYTDEQFF. The chain joins TRBV12-5 to TRBJ2-1; no definite D call. CDR1 LGHNT and CDR2 FRNRAP come from the germline V gene. The CDR3 is 12 amino acids. Trimming cost V 5 bases and J 8 bases, with 10 bases left between them.

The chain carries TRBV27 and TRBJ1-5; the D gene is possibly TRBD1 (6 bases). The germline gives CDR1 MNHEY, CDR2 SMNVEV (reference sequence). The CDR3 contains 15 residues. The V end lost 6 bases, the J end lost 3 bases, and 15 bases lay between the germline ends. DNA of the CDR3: TGTGCCAGCAGCCGGACAGTGGCCCCCAATCAGCCCCAGCATTTT. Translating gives CASSRTVAPNQPQHF.

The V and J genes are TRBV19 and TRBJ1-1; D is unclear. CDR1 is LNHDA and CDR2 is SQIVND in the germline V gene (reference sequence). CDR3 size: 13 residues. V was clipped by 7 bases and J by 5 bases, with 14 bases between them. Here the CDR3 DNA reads TGTGCCAGTACCCTTGCCGGAGGGACTGAAGCTTTCTTT. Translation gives CASTLAGGTEAFF.

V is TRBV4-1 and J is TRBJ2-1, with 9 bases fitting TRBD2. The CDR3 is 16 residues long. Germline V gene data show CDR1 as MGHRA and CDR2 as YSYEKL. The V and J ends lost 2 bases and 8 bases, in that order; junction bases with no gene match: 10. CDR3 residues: CASSQRSSGSSDEQFF. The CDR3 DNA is TGCGCCAGCAGCCAACGTAGTAGCGGGAGCTCAGATGAGCAGTTCTTC.

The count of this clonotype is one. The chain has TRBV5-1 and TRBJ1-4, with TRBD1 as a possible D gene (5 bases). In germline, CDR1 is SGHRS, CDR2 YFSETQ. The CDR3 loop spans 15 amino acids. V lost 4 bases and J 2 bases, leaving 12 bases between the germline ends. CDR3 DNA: TGCGCCAGCAGCACCGGCGGGGGGACTAATGAAAAACTGTTTTTT. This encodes CASSTGGGTNEKLFF.

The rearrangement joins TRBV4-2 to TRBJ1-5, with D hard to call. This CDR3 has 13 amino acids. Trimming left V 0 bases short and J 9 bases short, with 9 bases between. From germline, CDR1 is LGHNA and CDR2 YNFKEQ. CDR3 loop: CASSQDRGWPQHF. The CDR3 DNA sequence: TGTGCCAGCAGCCAAGATCGGGGTTGGCCCCAGCATTTT.

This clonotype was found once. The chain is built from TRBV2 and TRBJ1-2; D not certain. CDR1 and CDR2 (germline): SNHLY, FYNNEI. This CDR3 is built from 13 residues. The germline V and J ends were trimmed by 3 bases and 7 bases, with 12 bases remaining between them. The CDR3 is CASSDLPRRGYTF. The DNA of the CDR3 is TGTGCCAGCAGTGACTTGCCCCGGCGTGGCTACACCTTC. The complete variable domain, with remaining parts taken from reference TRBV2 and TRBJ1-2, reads EPEVTQTPSHQVTQMGQEVILRCVPISNHLYFYWYRQILGQKVEFLVSFYNNEISEKSEIFDDQFSVERPDGSNFTLKIRSTKLEDSAMYFCASSDLPRRGYTFGSGTRLTVV.

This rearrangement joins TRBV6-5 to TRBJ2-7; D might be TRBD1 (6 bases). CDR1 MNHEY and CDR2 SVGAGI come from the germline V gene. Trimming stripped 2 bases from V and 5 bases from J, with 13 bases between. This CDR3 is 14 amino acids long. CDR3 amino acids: CASSYPGELNEQYF. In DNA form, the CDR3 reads TGTGCCAGCAGTTACCCAGGGGAACTTAACGAGCAGTACTTC.

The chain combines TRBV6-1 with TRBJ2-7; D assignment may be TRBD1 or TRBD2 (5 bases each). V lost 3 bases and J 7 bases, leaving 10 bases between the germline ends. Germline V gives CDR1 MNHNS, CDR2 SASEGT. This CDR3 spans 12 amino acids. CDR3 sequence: CASSEGTAEQYF. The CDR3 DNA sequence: TGTGCCAGCAGTGAGGGGACGGCTGAGCAGTACTTC.

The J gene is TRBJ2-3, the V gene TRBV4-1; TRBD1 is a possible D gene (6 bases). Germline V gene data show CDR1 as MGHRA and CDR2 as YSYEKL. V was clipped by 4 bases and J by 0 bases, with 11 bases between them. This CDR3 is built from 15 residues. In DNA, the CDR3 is TGCGCCAGCAGCCGGGGGCGCGGTAGCACAGATACGCAGTATTTT. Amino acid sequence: CASSRGRGSTDTQYF.

The CDR3 region is CASSLWKGLNENTEAFF. DNA for the CDR3: TGCGCCAGCAGCTTGTGGAAGGGGTTGAATGAAAACACTGAAGCTTTCTTT. This sequence joins TRBV5-1 and TRBJ1-1; TRBD1 is a possible D gene (5 bases). Trimming pared 1 base from V and 2 bases from J, leaving 18 bases between. The CDR3 spans 17 residues. Germline V CDR1 and CDR2: SGHRS, YFSETQ.

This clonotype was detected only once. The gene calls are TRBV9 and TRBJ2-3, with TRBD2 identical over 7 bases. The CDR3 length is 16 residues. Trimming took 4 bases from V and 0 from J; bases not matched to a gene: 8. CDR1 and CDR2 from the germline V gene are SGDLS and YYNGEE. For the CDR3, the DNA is TGTGCCAGCAGCCCTAAACTAGCGACTAGCACAGATACGCAGTATTTT. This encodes CASSPKLATSTDTQYF.

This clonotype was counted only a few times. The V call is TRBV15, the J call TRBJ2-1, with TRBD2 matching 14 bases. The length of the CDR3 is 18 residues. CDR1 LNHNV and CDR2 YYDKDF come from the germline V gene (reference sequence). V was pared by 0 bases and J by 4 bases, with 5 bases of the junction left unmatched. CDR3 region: CATSRDGTSGRGYNEQFF. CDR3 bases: TGTGCCACCAGCAGAGACGGGACTAGCGGGAGAGGGTACAATGAGCAGTTCTTC.

The CDR3 protein is CASSGGVAYDPEQFF. CDR3 nucleotide sequence: TGTGCCAGCTCCGGGGGGGTAGCGTACGATCCTGAGCAGTTCTTC. V is TRBV18 and J is TRBJ2-1, with 8 bases lining up with TRBD2. J gave up 9 bases and V 6 bases, and 13 bases lay outside the gene matches. This CDR3 is 15 amino acids long. Germline CDR1 KGHSH, CDR2 LQKENI.

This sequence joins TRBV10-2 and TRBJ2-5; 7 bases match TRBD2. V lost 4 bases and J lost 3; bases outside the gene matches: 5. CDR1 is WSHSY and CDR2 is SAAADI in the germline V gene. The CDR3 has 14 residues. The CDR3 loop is CASSGGLPKETQYF. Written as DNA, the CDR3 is TGCGCCAGCAGTGGGGGACTACCGAAAGAGACCCAGTACTTC.